The sequence of this T cell receptor beta chain was determined in a study of cytomegalovirus exposure and HLA in healthy donors. Germline lookup yields CDR1 SGHDT and CDR2 YYEEEE. The CDR3 has 16 residues. The V and J ends lost 5 bases and 0 bases respectively, with 17 bases between them. The sample holds one count of this clone. Amplification used 60 Vbeta primers and 13 Jbeta primers. Data came from immunoSEQ multiplex PCR; TCRdb stores just in-frame clones and leaves some out. This sample has 100,000 to 120,000 clones, with over 70% found just once. Although they were nominally healthy when sampled, donors likely had unrecorded immune exposures.

The receptor comes from a woman aged 40 to 55 in good health and CMV-seropositive. Material for sequencing was PBMCs. The chain uses TRBV5-6 and TRBJ1-1, with no clear D. The CDR3 DNA follows: TGTGCCAGCAGTTTTGACGCGGGAACCATGAACACTGAAGCTTTCTTT. Translated: CASSFDAGTMNTEAFF.